Listed below are T cell receptor beta chains from one sample, sequenced in a study of blood T cell repertoires in COVID-19. Profiled with immunoSEQ multiplex PCR; TCRdb holds only in-frame clones, not every one. The sample has about 140,000 clones; roughly 80% are singletons. The material sequenced was peripheral blood. All receptors come from a man in his fifties with acute or convalescent COVID-19. Each CDR3 is given with its conserved first and last residue. Each record gives: V gene, J gene, CDR3 protein.

v_call: TRBV29-1
j_call: TRBJ1-4
cdr3_aa: CSVEDVAQGVEKLFF

v_call: TRBV12-5
j_call: TRBJ1-2
cdr3_aa: CASLLSGQKGNGYTF

v_call: TRBV27
j_call: TRBJ2-2
cdr3_aa: CASMGGKFNTGELFF

v_call: TRBV7-9
j_call: TRBJ1-4
cdr3_aa: CASSNTGGLAGEKLFF

v_call: TRBV7-3
j_call: TRBJ1-2
cdr3_aa: CASSPHAGLSNYGYTF

v_call: TRBV4-2
j_call: TRBJ1-1
cdr3_aa: CASSRDRQNTEAFF

v_call: TRBV12-1
j_call: TRBJ2-5
cdr3_aa: CASSFVSGGEYQETQYF

v_call: TRBV6-5
j_call: TRBJ2-1
cdr3_aa: CASSYSGGQNNEQFF

v_call: TRBV5-8
j_call: TRBJ2-5
cdr3_aa: CASSPKRLAGIQETQYF

v_call: TRBV4-1
j_call: TRBJ1-2
cdr3_aa: CASSPAGGRYGYTF

v_call: TRBV12-3/TRBV12-4
j_call: TRBJ1-5
cdr3_aa: CASGAASNQPQHF

v_call: TRBV20-1
j_call: TRBJ2-7
cdr3_aa: CSASGQGSPYEQYF

v_call: TRBV21-1
j_call: TRBJ2-7
cdr3_aa: CASSKIMGQGFSYEQYF

v_call: TRBV14
j_call: TRBJ2-1
cdr3_aa: CASSQEAGTIYNEQFF

v_call: TRBV6-6
j_call: TRBJ2-1
cdr3_aa: CASNPQAGAYNEQFF

v_call: TRBV6-6
j_call: TRBJ2-1
cdr3_aa: CASLPGTRGNEQFF

v_call: TRBV18
j_call: TRBJ1-2
cdr3_aa: CASSPVYASGEGYGYTF

v_call: TRBV27
j_call: TRBJ1-1
cdr3_aa: CASSFLRSGVLTEAFF

v_call: TRBV3-1/TRBV3-2
j_call: TRBJ1-6
cdr3_aa: CASSLGQLNSPLHF

v_call: TRBV5-1
j_call: TRBJ2-5
cdr3_aa: CASSPGLAGVAQETQYF

v_call: TRBV7-2
j_call: TRBJ2-2
cdr3_aa: CASSHSSGGYTGELFF

v_call: TRBV20-1
j_call: TRBJ1-1
cdr3_aa: CSASPSRTEAFF